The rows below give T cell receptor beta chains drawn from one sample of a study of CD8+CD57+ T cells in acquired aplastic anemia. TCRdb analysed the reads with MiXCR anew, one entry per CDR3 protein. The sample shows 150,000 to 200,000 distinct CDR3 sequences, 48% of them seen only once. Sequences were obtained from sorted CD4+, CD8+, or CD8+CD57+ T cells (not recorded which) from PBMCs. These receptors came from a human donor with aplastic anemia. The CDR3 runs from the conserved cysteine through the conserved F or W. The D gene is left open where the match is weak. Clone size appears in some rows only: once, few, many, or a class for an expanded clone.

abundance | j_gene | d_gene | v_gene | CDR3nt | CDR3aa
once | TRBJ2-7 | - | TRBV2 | TGTGCCAGCAGTGAGACTTTTACATCCTACGAGCAGTACTTC | CASSETFTSYEQYF
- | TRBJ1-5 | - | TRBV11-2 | TGTGCCAGCAGCCCTAGCAGGTTACAGGGCGGCAATCAGCCCCAGCATTTT | CASSPSRLQGGNQPQHF
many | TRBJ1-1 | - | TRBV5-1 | TGCGCCAGCAGCTTGGAGGTGTGGGGGACTGAAGCTTTCTTT | CASSLEVWGTEAFF
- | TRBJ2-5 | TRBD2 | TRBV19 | TGTGCCAGTAGCCCTAGCGGGGGAGCGGTCGAGACCCAGTACTTC | CASSPSGGAVETQYF
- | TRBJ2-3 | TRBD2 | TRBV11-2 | TGTGCCAGCAGCTTAGGAGCGGGGGGCCGCACAGATACGCAGTATTTT | CASSLGAGGRTDTQYF
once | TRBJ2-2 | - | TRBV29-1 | TGCAGCGCCCAAGGCAGTATGAACACTGGGGAGCTGTTTTTT | CSAQGSMNTGELFF
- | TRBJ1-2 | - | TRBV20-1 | TGCAGTGCTAGAGGGTCCCAGGGTAAAGGCTACACCTTC | CSARGSQGKGYTF
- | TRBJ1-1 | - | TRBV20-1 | TGCAGTGCTAAGATCAGGGCGATGAACACTGAAGCTTTCTTT | CSAKIRAMNTEAFF
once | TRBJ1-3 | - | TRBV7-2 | TGTACCAGCAGCTTCGACGGGAAGATAAACACCATATATTTT | CTSSFDGKINTIYF
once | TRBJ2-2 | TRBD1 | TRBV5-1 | TGCGCCAGCAGCTTGGATGCGACAGGGCGCACCGGGGAGCTGTTTTTT | CASSLDATGRTGELFF
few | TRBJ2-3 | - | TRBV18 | TGTGCCAGCTCACCACCGGGCACAGATACGCAGTATTTT | CASSPPGTDTQYF
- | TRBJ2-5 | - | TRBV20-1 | TGCAGTGCTTCGACCCAGTACTTC | CSASTQYF
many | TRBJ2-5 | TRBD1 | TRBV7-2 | TGTGCCAGCAGCCCGTCCGGGACAGGGCAAGAGACCCAGTACTTC | CASSPSGTGQETQYF
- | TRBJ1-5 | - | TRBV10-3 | TGTGCCATCAGTGAAGAGTCACTCAATCAGCCCCAGCATTTT | CAISEESLNQPQHF
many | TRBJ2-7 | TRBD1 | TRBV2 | TGTGCCAGCAGTGTAACAGGGGGTATCTACGAGCAGTACTTC | CASSVTGGIYEQYF
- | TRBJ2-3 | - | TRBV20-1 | TGCAGTGCTAGAAGCGGTTCTAGCACAGATACGCAGTATTTT | CSARSGSSTDTQYF
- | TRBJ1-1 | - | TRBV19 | TGTGCCAGTAGTATCGCCACTGAAGCTTTCTTT | CASSIATEAFF
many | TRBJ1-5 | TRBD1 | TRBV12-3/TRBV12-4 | TGTGCCAGCAGCCGTGGACAGGGTGGCCATCAGCCCCAGCATTTT | CASSRGQGGHQPQHF
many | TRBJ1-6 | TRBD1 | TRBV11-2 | TGTGCCAGCAGCCCCCTCCCGGACAGGGGCGCACCCCTCCACTTT | CASSPLPDRGAPLHF
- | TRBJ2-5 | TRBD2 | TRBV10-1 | TGCGCCAGCAGTGAGGGGACTAGCGGGAGACAGACCCAGTACTTC | CASSEGTSGRQTQYF
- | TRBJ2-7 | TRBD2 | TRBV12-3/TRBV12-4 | TGTGCCAGCAGCTTAGCGGGAAACTTCTACGAGCAGTACTTC | CASSLAGNFYEQYF
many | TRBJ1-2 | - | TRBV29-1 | TGCAGCTACGTGGACCCCCATGGCTACACCTTC | CSYVDPHGYTF
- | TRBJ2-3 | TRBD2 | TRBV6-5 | TGTGCCAGCAGTTTACTAGCGGGGGGCACAGATACGCAGTATTTT | CASSLLAGGTDTQYF
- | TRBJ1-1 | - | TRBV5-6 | TGTGCCAGCAGCTTGGGAAGAGGGGCGGGAACTGAAGCTTTCTTT | CASSLGRGAGTEAFF
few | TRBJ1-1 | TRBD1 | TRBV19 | TGTGCCAGTAGTCCGGACAGGGTGCGGACTGAAGCTTTCTTT | CASSPDRVRTEAFF
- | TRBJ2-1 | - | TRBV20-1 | TGCAGTGCGAAACAGATTGGGACTGGTGTCGATGAGCAGTTCTTC | CSAKQIGTGVDEQFF
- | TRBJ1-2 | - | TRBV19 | TGTGCCAGTAGTATAGCATCAGGGAGCAGGGGAGAATATGGCTACACCTTC | CASSIASGSRGEYGYTF
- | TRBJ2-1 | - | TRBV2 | TGTGCCAGCATCAGGAACCTTAATGAGCAGTTCTTC | CASIRNLNEQFF
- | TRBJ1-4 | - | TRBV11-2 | TGTGCCAGCAGCTTCGGTAGAGGAGGGGGAAATGAAAAACTGTTTTTT | CASSFGRGGGNEKLFF
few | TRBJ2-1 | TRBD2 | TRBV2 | TGTGCCAGCAGTGAAAAGCATCCTAGCGGGGGGGGAATCTCCTACAATGAGCAGTTCTTC | CASSEKHPSGGGISYNEQFF
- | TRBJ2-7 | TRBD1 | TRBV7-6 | TGTGCCAGCAGCTTAGCGGCAGGGACAGGGGGCGGGGGCGAGCAGTACTTC | CASSLAAGTGGGGEQYF
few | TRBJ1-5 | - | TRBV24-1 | TGTGCCACCAGTGATGTCGACACCAATCAGCCCCAGCATTTT | CATSDVDTNQPQHF
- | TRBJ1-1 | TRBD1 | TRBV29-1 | TGCAGCGTTGAGGAGGGGGCAAGAACTGAAGCTTTCTTT | CSVEEGARTEAFF
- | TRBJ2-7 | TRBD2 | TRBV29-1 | TGCAGCGTTGGCGGGAGCTCCTACGAGCAGTACTTC | CSVGGSSYEQYF
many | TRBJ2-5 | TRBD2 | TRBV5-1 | TGCGCCAGCAGCTTTAGCGGGAGGGAAGAGACCCAGTACTTC | CASSFSGREETQYF
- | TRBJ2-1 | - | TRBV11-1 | TGTGCCAGCAGCTCTCAGAATGCTGAGCAGTTCTTC | CASSSQNAEQFF
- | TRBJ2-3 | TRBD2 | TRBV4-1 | TGCGCCAGCAGCCAAGACCCAGCGGGAGGGCCAGATACGCAGTATTTT | CASSQDPAGGPDTQYF
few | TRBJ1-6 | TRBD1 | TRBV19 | TGTGCCAGTACCCAACAGGGGGCAAAATCTTCACCCCTCCACTTT | CASTQQGAKSSPLHF
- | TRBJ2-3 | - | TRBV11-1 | TGTGCCAGCAGCTTAGCGGGGGGTCAGGCAGATACGCAGTATTTT | CASSLAGGQADTQYF
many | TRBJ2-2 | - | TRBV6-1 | TGTGCCAGCAGATTCGACGGAATAACCGGGGAGCTGTTTTTT | CASRFDGITGELFF
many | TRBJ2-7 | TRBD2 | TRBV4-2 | TGTGCCAGCAGCCAAGAACCAGCGGGAGGAATCTACGAGCAGTACTTC | CASSQEPAGGIYEQYF
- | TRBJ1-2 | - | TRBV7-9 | TGTGCCAGCAGCTTAGGAGGGGGAGGCTACACCTTC | CASSLGGGGYTF
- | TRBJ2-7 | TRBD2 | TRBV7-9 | TGTGCCAGCAGCCCAACTAGCGGGCGGGGATACGAGCAGTACTTC | CASSPTSGRGYEQYF
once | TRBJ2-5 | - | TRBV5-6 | TGTGCCAGCAGCTTGGTTTCGGAAGAGACCCAGTACTTC | CASSLVSEETQYF
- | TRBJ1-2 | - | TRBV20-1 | TGCAGTGCTAGAGATTTTAAGGGAATGACGGGCGGCTACACCTTC | CSARDFKGMTGGYTF
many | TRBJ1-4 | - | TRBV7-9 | TGTGCCAGCAGCCGCGCACAGGAGGAAAAACTGTTTTTT | CASSRAQEEKLFF
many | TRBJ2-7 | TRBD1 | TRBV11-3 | TGTGCCAGCAGAGCCTCCGGGACAGGGCGCTACGAGCAGTACTTC | CASRASGTGRYEQYF